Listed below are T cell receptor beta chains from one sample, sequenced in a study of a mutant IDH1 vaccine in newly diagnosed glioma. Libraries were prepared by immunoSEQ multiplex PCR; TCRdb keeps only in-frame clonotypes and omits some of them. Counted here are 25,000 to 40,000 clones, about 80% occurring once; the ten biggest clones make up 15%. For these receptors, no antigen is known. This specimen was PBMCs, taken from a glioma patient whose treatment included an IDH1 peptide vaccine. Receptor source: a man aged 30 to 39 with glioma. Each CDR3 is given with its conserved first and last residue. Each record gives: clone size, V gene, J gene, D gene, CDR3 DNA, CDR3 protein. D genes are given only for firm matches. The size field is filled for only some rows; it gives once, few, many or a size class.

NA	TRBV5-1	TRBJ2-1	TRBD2	TGCGCCAGCGGGACTAGCGGGAGAAGGGATGAGCAGTTCTTC	CASGTSGRRDEQFF
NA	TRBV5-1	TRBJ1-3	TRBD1	TGCGCCAGCACGTGGGACAGTGTTACCTCTGGAAACACCATATATTTT	CASTWDSVTSGNTIYF
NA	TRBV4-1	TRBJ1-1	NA	TGCGCCAGCAGCCCAGTTACTGGGGGAACTGAAGCTTTCTTT	CASSPVTGGTEAFF
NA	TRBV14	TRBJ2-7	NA	TGTGCCAGCAGCCAAGAGGGCAGGATTTCCTACGAGCAGTACTTC	CASSQEGRISYEQYF
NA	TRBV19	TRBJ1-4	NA	TGTGCCAGTAGCGATAGGGGGGCAACTAATGAAAAACTGTTTTTT	CASSDRGATNEKLFF
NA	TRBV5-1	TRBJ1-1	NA	TGCGCCAGCAGCCCCTCCCCGGGGCCAGAGGTATCTGAAGCTTTCTTT	CASSPSPGPEVSEAFF
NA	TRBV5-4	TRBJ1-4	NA	TGTGCCAGCAGCTTGGAGGGGGGGGCTGAAAAACTGTTTTTT	CASSLEGGAEKLFF
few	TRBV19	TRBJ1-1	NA	TGTGCCAGTAGTCCCGGAGGGGGGGTTATGAACACTGAAGCTTTCTTT	CASSPGGGVMNTEAFF
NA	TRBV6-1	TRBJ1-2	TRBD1	TGTGCCAGCAGTGTTACAGGGGGCTATGGCTACACCTTC	CASSVTGGYGYTF
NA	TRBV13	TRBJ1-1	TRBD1	TGTGCCAGCAGCTGGGGACAGGGAGGGAGCACTGAAGCTTTCTTT	CASSWGQGGSTEAFF
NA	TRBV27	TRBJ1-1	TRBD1	TGTGCCAGCAGTTTGGCGACAGGGGGCTGGACTGAAGCTTTCTTT	CASSLATGGWTEAFF
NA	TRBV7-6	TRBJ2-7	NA	TGTGCCAGCAGCTTAGCGTCGGGGGAGAGTCAGCAGTACTTC	CASSLASGESQQYF
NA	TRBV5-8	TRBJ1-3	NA	TGTGCCAGCAGCCTCAGACGGGCCTCTGGAAACACCATATATTTT	CASSLRRASGNTIYF
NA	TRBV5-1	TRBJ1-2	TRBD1	TGCGCCAGCAGCTTGACAGGGGTGGACTTCAACTATGGCTACACCTTC	CASSLTGVDFNYGYTF
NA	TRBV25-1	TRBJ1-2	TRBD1	TGTGCCAGCAGTGGCATATACCAGGGGGCGTATGGCTACACCTTC	CASSGIYQGAYGYTF
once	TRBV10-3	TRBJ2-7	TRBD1	TGTGCCATCAGTAAGGGACAGGGGCCATACGAGCAGTACTTC	CAISKGQGPYEQYF
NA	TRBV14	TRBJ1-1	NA	TGTGCCAGCAGCCAAGCCCGGAGAGGGGGGCTGAACACTGAAGCTTTCTTT	CASSQARRGGLNTEAFF
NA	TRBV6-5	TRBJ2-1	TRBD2	TGTGCCAGCAGAACGGGACTAGCGGGTTCTAATGAGCAGTTCTTC	CASRTGLAGSNEQFF
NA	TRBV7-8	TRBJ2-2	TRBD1	TGTGCCAGCAGCTTGGGAAGACAGGGGGCAACCGGGGAGCTGTTTTTT	CASSLGRQGATGELFF
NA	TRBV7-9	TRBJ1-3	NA	TGTGCCAGCAGCTTACAGAACACCATATATTTT	CASSLQNTIYF
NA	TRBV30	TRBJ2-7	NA	TGTGCTCTGGAGAGGGTCGAGCAGTACTTC	CALERVEQYF
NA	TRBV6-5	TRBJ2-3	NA	TGTGCCAGCAGTTTGGACCCCACAGATACGCAGTATTTT	CASSLDPTDTQYF
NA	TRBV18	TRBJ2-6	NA	TGTGCCAGCTCACCACCATCGGGTGTAGACTCTGGGGCCAACGTCCTGACTTTC	CASSPPSGVDSGANVLTF
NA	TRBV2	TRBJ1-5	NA	TGTGCCAGCAGGTCGGACGGATCCTATCAGCCCCAGCATTTT	CASRSDGSYQPQHF
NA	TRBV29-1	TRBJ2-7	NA	TGCAGCGTTTTGGAAGCCGAGCAGTACTTC	CSVLEAEQYF
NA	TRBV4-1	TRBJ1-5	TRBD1	TGCGCCAGCAGCCAATCGACAGGGGACGATCAGCCCCAGCATTTT	CASSQSTGDDQPQHF
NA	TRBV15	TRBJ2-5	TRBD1	TGTGCCACCAGCCTTCCTTACAGGGGGATAGAGACCCAGTACTTC	CATSLPYRGIETQYF
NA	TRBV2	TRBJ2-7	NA	TGTGCCAGCAGTGAAGCGGGGGAGCAGTACTTC	CASSEAGEQYF
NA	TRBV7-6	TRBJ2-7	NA	TGTGCCAGCAGCTTGGGGGACTCGTACGAGCAGTACTTC	CASSLGDSYEQYF
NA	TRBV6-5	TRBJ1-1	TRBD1	TGTGCCAGCAGTTCTGGGACAGGGAACACTGAAGCTTTCTTT	CASSSGTGNTEAFF
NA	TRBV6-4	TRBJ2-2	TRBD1	TGTGCCAGCAGCCGGACAGGGGCCTTCACCGGGGAGCTGTTTTTT	CASSRTGAFTGELFF
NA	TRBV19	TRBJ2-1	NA	TGTGCCAGTAGAGTATATGGGGGATGGGGAGATGAGCAGTTCTTC	CASRVYGGWGDEQFF
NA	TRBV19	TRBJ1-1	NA	TGTGCCAGTCTAATATATCCGGGACTCTCGAACACTGAAGCTTTCTTT	CASLIYPGLSNTEAFF
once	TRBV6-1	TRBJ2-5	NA	TGTGCCAGCAGTGAACCTAGACAAGAGACCCAGTACTTC	CASSEPRQETQYF
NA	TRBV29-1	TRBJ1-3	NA	TGCAGCGTTGACTCGGAAGAGGGAAACACCATATATTTT	CSVDSEEGNTIYF
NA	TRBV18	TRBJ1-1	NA	TGTGCCAGCTCACCATACAGGAGTTCAGAAGCTTTCTTT	CASSPYRSSEAFF
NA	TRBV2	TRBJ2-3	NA	TGTGCCAGCAGAGTTAGCGAAGATACGCAGTATTTT	CASRVSEDTQYF
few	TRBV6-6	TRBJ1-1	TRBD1	TGTGCCAGCAGTTACACAGGGGGGACTGAAGCTTTCTTT	CASSYTGGTEAFF
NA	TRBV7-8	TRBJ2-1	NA	TGTGCCAGCAGCGAACGCGGGAATGAGCAGTTCTTC	CASSERGNEQFF
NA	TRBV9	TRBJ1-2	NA	TGTGCCAGCAGCCTCACCTCGCACACCGCTTATGGCTACACCTTC	CASSLTSHTAYGYTF
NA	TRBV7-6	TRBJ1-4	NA	TGTGCCAGCAGCTTAGTAGGTGCGGAAAAACTGTTTTTT	CASSLVGAEKLFF
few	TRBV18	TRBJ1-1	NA	TGTGCCAGCTCACCCCTCGGGGGTGAAGCTTTCTTT	CASSPLGGEAFF
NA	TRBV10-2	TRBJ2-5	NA	TGCGCCAGCAGTGCGGTCGCCGGGCTGCAAGAGACCCAGTACTTC	CASSAVAGLQETQYF
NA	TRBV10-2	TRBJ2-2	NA	TGCGCCAGCAGTGATCGACAGTCGAACACCGGGGAGCTGTTTTTT	CASSDRQSNTGELFF
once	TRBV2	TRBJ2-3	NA	TGTGCCAGCAGTGTGAGGGCGGGGACAACGACAGATACGCAGTATTTT	CASSVRAGTTTDTQYF
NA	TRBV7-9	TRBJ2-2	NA	TGTGCCAGCAGCTTATCCCAGTACACCGGGGAGCTGTTTTTT	CASSLSQYTGELFF
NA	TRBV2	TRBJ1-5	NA	TGTGCCAGCAGTGGACAGGCCACCAATCAGCCCCAGCATTTT	CASSGQATNQPQHF
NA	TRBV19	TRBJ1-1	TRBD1	TGTGCCAGTAGTGGGGGACAGGACACTGAAGCTTTCTTT	CASSGGQDTEAFF
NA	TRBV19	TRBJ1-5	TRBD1	TGTGCCAGTAGTATCTGGACAGGGGATCAGCCCCAGCATTTT	CASSIWTGDQPQHF
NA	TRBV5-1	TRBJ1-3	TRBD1	TGCGCCAGCAGCCCCCGGACAGGGGGGTCTGGAAACACCATATATTTT	CASSPRTGGSGNTIYF
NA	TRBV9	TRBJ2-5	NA	TGTGCCAGCAGCGTAGACGGGATCGGGGGCGGCGAGACCCAGTACTTC	CASSVDGIGGGETQYF
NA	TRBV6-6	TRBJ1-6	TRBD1	TGTGCCAGCACCTCCGGCAGGGGGCGCGGGTCACCCCTCCACTTT	CASTSGRGRGSPLHF
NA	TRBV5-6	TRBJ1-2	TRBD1	TGTGCCAGCAGCCCATTCCCTGCAGGGGGGCTGTACGTAGGCTATGGCTACACCTTC	CASSPFPAGGLYVGYGYTF